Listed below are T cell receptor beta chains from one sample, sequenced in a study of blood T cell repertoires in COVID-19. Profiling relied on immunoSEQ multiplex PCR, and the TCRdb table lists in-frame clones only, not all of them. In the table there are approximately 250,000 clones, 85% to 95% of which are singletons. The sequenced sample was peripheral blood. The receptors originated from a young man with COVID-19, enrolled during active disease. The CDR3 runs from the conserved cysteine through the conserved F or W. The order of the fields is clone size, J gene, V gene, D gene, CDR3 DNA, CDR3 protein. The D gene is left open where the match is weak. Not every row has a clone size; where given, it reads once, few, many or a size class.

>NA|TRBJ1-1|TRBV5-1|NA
TGCGCCAGCAGCTTGGGGCTGAGGGAACCTGAAGCTTTCTTT
CASSLGLREPEAFF
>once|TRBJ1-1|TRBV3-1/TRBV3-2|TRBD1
TGTGCCAGCAGCCTCATGGGACAGGGGAACACTGAAGCTTTCTTT
CASSLMGQGNTEAFF
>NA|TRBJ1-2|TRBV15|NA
TGTGCCACCAGCAGAGATAGAGAGGGTAACTATGGCTACACCTTC
CATSRDREGNYGYTF
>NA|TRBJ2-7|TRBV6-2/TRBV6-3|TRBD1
TGTGCCAGCAGTTACGCACAGGGGATTGGGTCCTACGAGCAGTACTTC
CASSYAQGIGSYEQYF
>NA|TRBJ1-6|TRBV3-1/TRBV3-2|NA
TGTGCCAGCAGCCGAGGCCAGGGCCTTCATAATTCACCCCTCCACTTT
CASSRGQGLHNSPLHF
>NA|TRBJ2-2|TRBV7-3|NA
TGTGCCAGCAGCCCTTCGAACACCGGGGAGCTGTTTTTT
CASSPSNTGELFF
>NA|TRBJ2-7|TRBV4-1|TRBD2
TGCGCCAGCAGCCCCTTCCCCCCAGCGGGGGCCTACGAGCAGTACTTC
CASSPFPPAGAYEQYF
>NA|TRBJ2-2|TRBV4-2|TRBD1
TGTGCCAGCAGCCTGGACAGGGCCACCGGGGAGCTGTTTTTT
CASSLDRATGELFF
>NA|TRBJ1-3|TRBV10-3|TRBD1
TGTGCCACCATTGGACAGGGGGCGAACACCATATATTTT
CATIGQGANTIYF
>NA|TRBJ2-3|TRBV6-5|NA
TGTGCCAGTCGAGGGAGCACAGATACGCAGTATTTT
CASRGSTDTQYF
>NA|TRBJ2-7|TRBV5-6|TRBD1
TGTGCCAGCAGCCAAGACAGGGGCTACGAGCAGTACTTC
CASSQDRGYEQYF
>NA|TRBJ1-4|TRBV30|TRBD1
TGTGCCTGGAGTGTGGGACAGGGACCCGAAAAACTGTTTTTT
CAWSVGQGPEKLFF
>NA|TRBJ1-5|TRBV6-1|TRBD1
TGTGCCAGCAGGGAAGGGACAGGGGGCTCGCCCCAGCATTTT
CASREGTGGSPQHF
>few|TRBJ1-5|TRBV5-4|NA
TGTGCCAGCAGCTTGTGGGCAGGGGACAATCAGCCCCAGCATTTT
CASSLWAGDNQPQHF
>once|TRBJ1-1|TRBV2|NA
TGTGCCAGCAGGGCCGAGGCCAGAGACTCTGAAGCTTTCTTT
CASRAEARDSEAFF
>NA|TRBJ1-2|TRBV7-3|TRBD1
TGTGCCAGCAGCGAACAGGGGGCAGGTGGCTACACCTTC
CASSEQGAGGYTF
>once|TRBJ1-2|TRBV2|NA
TGTGCCAGCAGTGAAACCCCAGGGAACTATGGCTACACCTTC
CASSETPGNYGYTF
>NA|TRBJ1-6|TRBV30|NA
TGTGCCTGGAGTGTACTACAACTTCCTGGGTCCACCTACCTACCTCCCCTCCACTTT
CAWSVLQLPGSTYLPPLHF
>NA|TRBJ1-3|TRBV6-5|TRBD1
TGTGCCAGCAAAGGGGACAGCTCTGGAAACACCATATATTTT
CASKGDSSGNTIYF
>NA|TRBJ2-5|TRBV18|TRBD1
TGTGCCAGCTCAGACAGGGGTTCCCATGTCCAAGAGACCCAGTACTTC
CASSDRGSHVQETQYF
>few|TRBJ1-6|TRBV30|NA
TGTGCCTGGAGTGTCTTACCCTCGGGTTCACCCCTCCACTTT
CAWSVLPSGSPLHF
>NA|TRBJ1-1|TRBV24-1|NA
TGTGCCACCAGTCCCAGGAACACTGAAGCTTTCTTT
CATSPRNTEAFF
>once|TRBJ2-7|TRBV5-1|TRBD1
TGCGCCAGCAGCATAACCGGGACAGGGCCCTACGAGCAGTACTTC
CASSITGTGPYEQYF
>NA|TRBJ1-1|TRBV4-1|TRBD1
TGCGCCAGCAGCCAATTTGGACAGGGTGGTGAAGCTTTCTTT
CASSQFGQGGEAFF
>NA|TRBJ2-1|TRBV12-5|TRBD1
TGTGCTAGTGGAGATGGGACAGCACACAATGAGCAGTTCTTC
CASGDGTAHNEQFF
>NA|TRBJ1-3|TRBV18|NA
TGTGCCAGCTCACCAAACACTCGGGGGGTCTACTCTGGAAACACCATATATTTT
CASSPNTRGVYSGNTIYF
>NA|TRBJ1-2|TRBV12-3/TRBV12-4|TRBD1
TGTGCCAGCAGTTTAAACAGGGGACGCGGCTACACCTTC
CASSLNRGRGYTF
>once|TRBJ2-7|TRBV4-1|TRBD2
TGCGCCAGCAGCCAAGAAATCCCCGGGGGGGCCCTCGAGCAGTACTTC
CASSQEIPGGALEQYF
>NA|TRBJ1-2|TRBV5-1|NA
TGCGCCAGCAGCTTGGGTACAGGATACTATGGCTACACCTTC
CASSLGTGYYGYTF
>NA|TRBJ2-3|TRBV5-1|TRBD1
TGCGCCAGCAGCCCCACAGGGGGTTCGGATACGCAGTATTTT
CASSPTGGSDTQYF
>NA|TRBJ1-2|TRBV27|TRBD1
TGTGCCAGCAGTTTACACTGGGCAGGGGGCAACTATGGCTACACCTTC
CASSLHWAGGNYGYTF
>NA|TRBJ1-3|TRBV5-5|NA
TGTGCCAGCAGCTTGAACGCCCAGCGGGGAAACACCATATATTTT
CASSLNAQRGNTIYF
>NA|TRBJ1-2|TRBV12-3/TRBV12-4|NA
TGTGCCAGCAGCCCTGGGACAGGCTACACCTTC
CASSPGTGYTF
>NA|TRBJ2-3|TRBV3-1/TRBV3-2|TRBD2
TGTGCCAGCACCCCTCGGACTAGCGGGCGTACAGATACGCAGTATTTT
CASTPRTSGRTDTQYF
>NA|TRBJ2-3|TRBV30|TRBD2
TGTGCCTGCCGACTAGCGGGGGGGACAGATACGCAGTATTTT
CACRLAGGTDTQYF
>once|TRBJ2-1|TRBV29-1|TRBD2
TGCAGCGTTGAAGGGGCTAGCGGGCTAATAGAGCAGTTCTTC
CSVEGASGLIEQFF
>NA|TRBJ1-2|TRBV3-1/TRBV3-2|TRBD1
TGTGCCAGCAGCCAAGGTCGAGACAGGGGAGGCTACACCTTC
CASSQGRDRGGYTF
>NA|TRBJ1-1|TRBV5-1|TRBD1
TGCGCCAGCAGCTTTCAGGGGGCCGGCACTGAAGCTTTCTTT
CASSFQGAGTEAFF
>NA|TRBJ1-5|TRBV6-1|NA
TGTGCCAGCAGTGAAGCCCGGCAGGGGTGGAAGCCCCAGCATTTT
CASSEARQGWKPQHF
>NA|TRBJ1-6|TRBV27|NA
TGTGCCAGCGCCCGACGGGTTTCTCCCCTCAATTCACCCCTCCACTTT
CASARRVSPLNSPLHF
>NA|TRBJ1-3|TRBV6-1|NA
TGTGCCAGCAGTGGCCGCTGGTGGGGGGGAAGCTCTGGAAACACCATATATTTT
CASSGRWWGGSSGNTIYF
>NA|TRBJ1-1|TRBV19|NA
TGTGCCAGTAGTCGGGGGTGGACCACTGAAGCTTTCTTT
CASSRGWTTEAFF
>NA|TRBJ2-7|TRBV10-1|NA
TGCGCCAGCAGTGAGTCTGGCCAGGGGATAGGTTACGAGCAGTACTTC
CASSESGQGIGYEQYF
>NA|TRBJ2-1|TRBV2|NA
TGTGCCAGCAGTGAAGCACCACCGTCTCGGAATGAGCAGTTCTTC
CASSEAPPSRNEQFF
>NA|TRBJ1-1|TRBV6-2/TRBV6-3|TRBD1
TGTGCCAGCAGTAAAGAACAGGGGGTCACTGAAGCTTTCTTT
CASSKEQGVTEAFF
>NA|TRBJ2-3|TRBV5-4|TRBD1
TGTGCCAGCAGCAGCCGGGACAGGTTCGATACGCAGTATTTT
CASSSRDRFDTQYF
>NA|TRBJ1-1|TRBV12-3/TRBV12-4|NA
TGTGCCAGCAGCTACCACAGGGCGGAAGCTTTCTTT
CASSYHRAEAFF
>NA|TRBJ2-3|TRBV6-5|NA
TGTGCCAGCAGTTACTCGGCGGGGGCCTACACAGATACGCAGTATTTT
CASSYSAGAYTDTQYF
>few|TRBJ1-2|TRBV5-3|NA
TGTGCCAGAAGCTTTCTGACTTCCCTGTGGGGCTACACCTTC
CARSFLTSLWGYTF
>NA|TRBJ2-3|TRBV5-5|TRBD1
TGTGCCAGCAGCACCACGGGGACAGGGAAGGCAGATACGCAGTATTTT
CASSTTGTGKADTQYF
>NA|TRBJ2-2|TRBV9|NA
TGTGCCAGCAGCACCCACGAACGGTGGGGGGAGCTGTTTTTT
CASSTHERWGELFF
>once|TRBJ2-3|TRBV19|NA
TGTGCCAGTAGTACGCAGGGGGGTACAGATACGCAGTATTTT
CASSTQGGTDTQYF
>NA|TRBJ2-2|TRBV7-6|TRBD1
TGTGCCAGCAGCATCGGGACAGGGAACACCGGGGAGCTGTTTTTT
CASSIGTGNTGELFF
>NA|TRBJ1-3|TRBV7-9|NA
TGTGCCAGCCAGGGCTCTGGAAACACCATATATTTT
CASQGSGNTIYF
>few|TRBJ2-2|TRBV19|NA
TGTGCCAGTAGACCCGAGGATGGTGGATTAACACCCGGGGAGCTGTTTTTT
CASRPEDGGLTPGELFF
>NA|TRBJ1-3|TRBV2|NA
TGTGCCAGCAGGGGCAACTCTGGAAACACCATATATTTT
CASRGNSGNTIYF